The next 9 T cell receptor beta chains were all read from a single sample in a study of radiotherapy plus CTLA-4 blockade in lung cancer (dated by TCRdb to the late 2010s). Library generation was performed with the immunoSEQ multiplex PCR assay. In TCRdb, the immuneACCESS table is reduced to in-frame sequences with V and J assigned. These tables do not hold every clone; where another copy was compared, an unresolved V gene accounts for under half, and the others remain unexplained. Present in this sample are about 120,000 clones, approximately 80% of which were seen just once. Clones ranked in the top ten supply 4.5% to 6.5% of the sample. Source: peripheral blood, taken from a patient treated with radiotherapy plus ipilimumab. Receptors were obtained from a human donor with non-small cell lung cancer who had a partial response to radiotherapy plus ipilimumab.

V gene TRBV2 combines with J gene TRBJ2-1; no reliable D call. Between the trimmed V and J ends, which lost 10 bases and 9 bases, there was a span of 13 bases. The germline CDR1 and CDR2 sequences are SNHLY and FYNNEI. This CDR3 has 11 amino acids. DNA for the CDR3: TGTGCCACCGCCACCGACACTGAGCAGTTCTTC. Its protein is CATATDTEQFF.

The chain has TRBV6-5 and TRBJ2-2; a weak D match, TRBD1 (6 bases). V lost 0 bases and J 12 bases, leaving 11 bases between the germline ends. The V gene's germline CDR1 is MNHEY and CDR2 SVGAGI. The CDR3 is 13 residues long. The CDR3 nucleotides read TGTGCCAGCAGTTACTCGATGGGGGCCCAGCTGTTTTTT. Protein product: CASSYSMGAQLFF.

J is TRBJ1-2 and V is TRBV28; possibly TRBD1 for D (5 bases). There are 12 residues in the CDR3. Germline V lookup: CDR1 MDHEN, CDR2 SYDVKM. Trimming removed 8 bases from V and 3 bases from J, with 10 bases in between. The CDR3 DNA follows: TGTGCCAGCGCCAAACAGGACTATGGCTACACCTTC. This codes for CASAKQDYGYTF.

The chain joins TRBV2 to TRBJ2-3; 11 bases line up with TRBD2. CDR3 length: 14 amino acids. Per germline, CDR1 SNHLY and CDR2 FYNNEI. V gave up 4 bases and J gave up 5 bases; unmatched junction bases: 2. In DNA, the CDR3 is TGTGCCAGCAGTGTAGCGGGAGGGGTAGATACGCAGTATTTT. Protein product: CASSVAGGVDTQYF.

CDR3 DNA sequence: TGTGCCTGGAGTGTACGGCCAAGCGGGCCCATGGGGGAGCAGTACTTC. Its protein is CAWSVRPSGPMGEQYF. The genes are TRBV30 and TRBJ2-5; perhaps TRBD2 as D (6 bases). The CDR3 contains 16 residues. Germline lookup yields CDR1 GTSNPN and CDR2 SVGIG (reference sequence). Trimming cost V 0 bases and J 11 bases, with 25 bases left between them.

The chain uses TRBV5-4 and TRBJ1-6; D is undetermined. The CDR3 length is 17 residues. Germline CDR1 reads SGHNT; CDR2 reads YYREEE (reference sequence). V gave up 4 bases and J gave up 5 bases, with 19 bases separating them. The CDR3 sequence: CASSRRWAGGNNSPLHF. The CDR3, as DNA: TGTGCCAGCAGCCGCCGTTGGGCAGGAGGGAATAATTCACCCCTCCACTTT.

V is TRBV19 and J is TRBJ1-2; 9 bases agree with TRBD1. CDR1 and CDR2 from the germline V gene are LNHDA and SQIVND (reference sequence). Trimming removed 5 bases from V and 4 bases from J; junction bases left unmatched: 2. CDR3 length: 13 amino acids. The CDR3 protein is CASSADRGYGYTF. The CDR3 nucleotides read TGTGCCAGTAGTGCGGACAGGGGCTATGGCTACACCTTC.

This chain uses TRBV4-1 with TRBJ2-2, with 10 bases lining up with TRBD1. Looked up from germline, CDR1 is MGHRA and CDR2 is YSYEKL. Trimming removed 1 base from V and 6 bases from J; junction bases left unmatched: 5. CDR3 length: 16 residues. The CDR3 DNA follows: TGCGCCAGCAGCCAAGTTGAAGGACAGGGGGCCGGGGAGCTGTTTTTT. It codes for CASSQVEGQGAGELFF.

Here the CDR3 reads CASSQASLVDTQYF. The CDR3 DNA reads TGTGCCAGCTCACAGGCTAGCTTAGTGGATACGCAGTATTTT. V usage is TRBV18 and J usage is TRBJ2-3; possible D gene TRBD2, 5 bases. Germline CDR1 and CDR2: KGHSH and LQKENI. V was trimmed by 4 bases and J by 6 bases, leaving 14 bases between them. The CDR3 is 14 residues long.